This TCR beta chain was sequenced during a study of blood T cell repertoires in COVID-19. Across the study: Specimens from acute and convalescent COVID-19 originated in the United States, Italy and Spain. Sample material is recorded as cDNA or gDNA derived from T cells, B-cell-depleted T cells, or PBMCs.

In the original workflow: Nucleated cell number was recorded as an estimate derived from reference gene primer amplification. Measured with immunoSEQ multiplex PCR; TCRdb has only the in-frame clones, and not every one. V and J calls and clone size are copied from that table; D and trimming were computed from the DNA. The table has more than 200,000 clones, around 88% seen once. V lost 5 bases to trimming and J lost 4 bases, with 12 bases between them. Germline V gives CDR1 MNHEY, CDR2 SMNVEV (reference sequence). The CDR3 extends over 14 amino acids. The receptor was derived from a man aged 25-40 years with active or convalescent COVID-19. Sequencing used peripheral blood. This rearrangement joins TRBV27 to TRBJ1-5, with D tentatively TRBD1 (6 bases). The CDR3 bases are TGTGCCAGCAGTCTGGGACACGGGAATCAGCCCCAGCATTTT. It is translated as CASSLGHGNQPQHF.